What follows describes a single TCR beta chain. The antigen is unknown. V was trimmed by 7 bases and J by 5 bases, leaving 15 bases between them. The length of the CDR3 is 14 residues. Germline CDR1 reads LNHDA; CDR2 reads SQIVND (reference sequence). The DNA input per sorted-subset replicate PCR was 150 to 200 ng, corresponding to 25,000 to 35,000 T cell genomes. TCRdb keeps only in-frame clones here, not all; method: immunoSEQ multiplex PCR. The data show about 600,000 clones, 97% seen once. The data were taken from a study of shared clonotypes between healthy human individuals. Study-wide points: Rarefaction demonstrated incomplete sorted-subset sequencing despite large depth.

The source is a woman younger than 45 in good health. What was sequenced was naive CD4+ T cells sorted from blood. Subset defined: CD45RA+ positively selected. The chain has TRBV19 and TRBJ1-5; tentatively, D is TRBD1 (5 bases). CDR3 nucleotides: TGTGCCAGTACAGGGTTAGGCTTCGATCAGCCCCAGCATTTT. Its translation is CASTGLGFDQPQHF. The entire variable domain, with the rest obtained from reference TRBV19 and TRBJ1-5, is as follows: DGGITQSPKYLFRKEGQNVTLSCEQNLNHDAMYWYRQDPGQGLRLIYYSQIVNDFQKGDIAEGYSVSREKKESFPLTVTSAQKNPTAFYLCASTGLGFDQPQHFGDGTRLSIL.